The clone carrying this TCR beta chain was seen a handful of times. Antigen specificity is unknown. With 7 bases clipped from V and 5 bases from J, the junction kept 7 bases outside the gene matches. Germline V CDR1 and CDR2: SQVTM, ANQGSEA. The CDR3 totals 13 residues. These data belong to a study of blood T cells in healthy people across ages. Alongside a J-beta primer mix, a sample-barcoded 5' primer served in a second PCR lasting 7 to 11 cycles. MiXCR, run by TCRdb on the 5' RACE reads, gives a single entry per CDR3 protein. This repertoire shows about a million distinct CDR3 sequences, roughly 50% found once; its top ten account for about a fifth. Study-wide findings and caveats: Those diversity estimates obtained from one million T cells were thought to be underestimates.

This TCR was sampled from a woman in her sixties in good health. This chain uses TRBV29-1 with TRBJ2-3, with 9 bases fitting TRBD1. Sequenced material: blood. The DNA for the CDR3 is TGCAGCGCCTACAGGGGGCAAAGAGATACGCAGTATTTT. This translates into CSAYRGQRDTQYF.